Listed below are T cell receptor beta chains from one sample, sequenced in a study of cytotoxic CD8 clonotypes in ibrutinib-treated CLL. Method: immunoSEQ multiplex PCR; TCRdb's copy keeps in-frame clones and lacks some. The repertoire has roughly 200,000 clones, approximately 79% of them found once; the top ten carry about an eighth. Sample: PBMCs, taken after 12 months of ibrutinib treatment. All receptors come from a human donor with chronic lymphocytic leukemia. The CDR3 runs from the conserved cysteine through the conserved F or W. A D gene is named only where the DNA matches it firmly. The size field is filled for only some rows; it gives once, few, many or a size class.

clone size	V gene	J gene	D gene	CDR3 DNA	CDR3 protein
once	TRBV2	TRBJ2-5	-	TGTGCCAGCAGAAGGTCGATTACCCAGTACTTC	CASRRSITQYF
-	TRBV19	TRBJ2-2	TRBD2	TGTGCCAGTAGTAGTAGCGGGGGTACCGGGGAGCTGTTTTTT	CASSSSGGTGELFF
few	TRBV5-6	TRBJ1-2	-	TGTGCCAGCACCTCGTTGGGACTGTATGGCTACACCTTC	CASTSLGLYGYTF
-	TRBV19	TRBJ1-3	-	TGTGCCAGTAGATTCCTGGGCGGATACTCTGGAAACACCATATATTTT	CASRFLGGYSGNTIYF
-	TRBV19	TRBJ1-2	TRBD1	TGTGCCAGTAGTTTTATAGTCACAGGGGAGGGGGGAGCATGGGAAGATTTCGGCTACACCTTC	CASSFIVTGEGGAWEDFGYTF
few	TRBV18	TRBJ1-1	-	TGTGCCAGCTCACCAAGGGCAGGGGATGAAGCTTTCTTT	CASSPRAGDEAFF
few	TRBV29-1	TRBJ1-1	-	TGCAGCGTTTGGTACACTGAAGCTTTCTTT	CSVWYTEAFF
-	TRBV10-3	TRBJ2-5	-	TGTGCCATCTCAGCGAGCCAAGAGACCCAGTACTTC	CAISASQETQYF
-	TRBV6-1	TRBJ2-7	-	TGTGCCAGCAGTGAAGCTGCGGGACTCTCCGAGCAGTACTTC	CASSEAAGLSEQYF
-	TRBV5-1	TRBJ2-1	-	TGCGCCAGCAGCCCTGGCGGGACAAACTCCTACAATGAGCAGTTCTTC	CASSPGGTNSYNEQFF
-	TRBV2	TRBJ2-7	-	TGTGCCAGCAGTGAAGCAGGAAGGATCTACGAGCAGTACTTC	CASSEAGRIYEQYF
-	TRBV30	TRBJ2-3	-	TGTGCCTGGAGGTCGGGACTCCAAACAGATACGCAGTATTTT	CAWRSGLQTDTQYF
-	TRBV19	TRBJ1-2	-	TGTGCCACTACCCCGGGGGGCAGCTATGGCTACACCTTC	CATTPGGSYGYTF
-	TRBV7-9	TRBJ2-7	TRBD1	TGTGCCAGCAGCAGTACCGGGACAGGGCCCTACGAGCAGTACTTC	CASSSTGTGPYEQYF
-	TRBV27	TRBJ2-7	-	TGTGCCAGCAGTTTCTTATCTAGCGTGGTAGCCTACGAGCAGTACTTC	CASSFLSSVVAYEQYF
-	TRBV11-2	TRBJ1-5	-	TGTGCCAGCAGCTTAGATAAGGGTTACCAGCCCCAGCATTTT	CASSLDKGYQPQHF
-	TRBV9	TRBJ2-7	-	TGTGCCAGCAGCGTAGAGGGGGTACGCCTCCGGAGGTACCACGAGCAGTACTTC	CASSVEGVRLRRYHEQYF
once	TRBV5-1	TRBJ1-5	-	TGCGCCAGCAGCTTGGGACAGGCAGGCAATCAGCCCCAGCATTTT	CASSLGQAGNQPQHF
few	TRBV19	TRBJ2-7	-	TGTGCCAGTAGTAAGGGGTACTACGAGCAGTACTTC	CASSKGYYEQYF
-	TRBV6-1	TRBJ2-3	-	TGTGCCAGTTGCCTTGATACAGATACGCAGTATTTT	CASCLDTDTQYF
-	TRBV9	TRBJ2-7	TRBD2	TGTGCCAGCAGCGAGAGCCCCTCCCCGACTAGCAGCGAGCAGTACTTC	CASSESPSPTSSEQYF
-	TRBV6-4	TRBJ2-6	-	TGTGCCAGCAGTGACCCCCGCTTAGGTGGGGCCAACGTCCTGACTTTC	CASSDPRLGGANVLTF
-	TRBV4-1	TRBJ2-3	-	TGCGCCAGCAGCCAAGTAGGGGTTCGGGGGAACACAGATACGCAGTATTTT	CASSQVGVRGNTDTQYF
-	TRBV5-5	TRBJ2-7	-	TGTGCCAGCAGCCCCTGGAGGGGGGGGTCCTACGAGCAGTACTTC	CASSPWRGGSYEQYF
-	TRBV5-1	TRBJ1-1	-	TGCGCCAGCAGCTTGGGGGGCCTGAACACTGAAGCTTTCTTT	CASSLGGLNTEAFF
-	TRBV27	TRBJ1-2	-	TGTGCCAGCAGTTTGGCGGGTGCTGGCTATGGCTACACCTTC	CASSLAGAGYGYTF
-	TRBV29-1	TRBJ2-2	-	TGCAGCGCCTGGGGGTACACCGGGGAGCTGTTTTTT	CSAWGYTGELFF
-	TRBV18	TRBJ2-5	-	TGTGCCAGCTCACCGCAGGACCAAGAGACCCAGTACTTC	CASSPQDQETQYF
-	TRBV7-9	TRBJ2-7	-	TGTGCCAGCAGCTTAGCGGGGTTCAGGGCCCACGAGCAGTACTTC	CASSLAGFRAHEQYF
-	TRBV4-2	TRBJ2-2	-	TGTGCCAGCAGCCAAGATTCGCGGCTCCTATACGAGACCGGGGAGCTGTTTTTT	CASSQDSRLLYETGELFF
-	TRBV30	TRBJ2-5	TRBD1	TGTGCCTGGAGCCTCGGACAGGGCCATGAGACCCAGTACTTC	CAWSLGQGHETQYF
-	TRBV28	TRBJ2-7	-	TGTGCCAGCAGTTTGGCGCGCAACGAGCAGTACTTC	CASSLARNEQYF
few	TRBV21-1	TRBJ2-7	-	TGTGCCAGCAGCAGCAGGGGCTACGAGCAGTACTTC	CASSSRGYEQYF
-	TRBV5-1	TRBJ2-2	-	TGCGCCAGCAGCTTGGTGGAGTATTTAGGCGGGGAGCTGTTTTTT	CASSLVEYLGGELFF
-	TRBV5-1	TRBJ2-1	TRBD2	TGCGCCAGCAGCCCGGCCGTGGCGGGAGGGGAGGGGCAGTTCTTC	CASSPAVAGGEGQFF
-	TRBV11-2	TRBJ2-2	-	TGTGCCAGCAGCTTAGGCACCGGGGAGCTGTTTTTT	CASSLGTGELFF
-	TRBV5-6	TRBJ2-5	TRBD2	TGTGCCAGCAGCGCTGCGGGGGGGAGCCAAGAGACCCAGTACTTC	CASSAAGGSQETQYF